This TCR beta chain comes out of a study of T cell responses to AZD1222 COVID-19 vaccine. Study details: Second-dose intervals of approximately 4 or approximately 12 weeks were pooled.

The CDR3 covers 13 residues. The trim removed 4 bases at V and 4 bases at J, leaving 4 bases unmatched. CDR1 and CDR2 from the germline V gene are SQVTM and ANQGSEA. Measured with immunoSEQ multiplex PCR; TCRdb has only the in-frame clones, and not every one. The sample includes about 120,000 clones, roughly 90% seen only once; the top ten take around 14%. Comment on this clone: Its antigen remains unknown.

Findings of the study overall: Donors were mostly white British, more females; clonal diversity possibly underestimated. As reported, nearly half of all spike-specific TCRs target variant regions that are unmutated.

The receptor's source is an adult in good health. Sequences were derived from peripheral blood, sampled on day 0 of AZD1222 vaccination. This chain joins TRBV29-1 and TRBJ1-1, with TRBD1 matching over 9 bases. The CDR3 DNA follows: TGCAGCGTTGCAAGGACAGGGGCCACTGAAGCTTTCTTT. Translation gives CSVARTGATEAFF.